A selection of T cell receptor beta chains follows, all from one sample in a study of cytomegalovirus exposure and HLA in healthy donors. The table came from immunoSEQ multiplex PCR; TCRdb's copy has only in-frame clones and leaves some out. Here the sample spans 150,000 to 200,000 clones, about four fifths being singletons. Specimen: PBMCs. The source is a woman in her thirties or forties in good health and CMV-seronegative. CDR3s include the opening cysteine and the closing phenylalanine or tryptophan.

j_call: TRBJ2-1; v_call: TRBV19; cdr3_aa: CASSIESSRQGPYNEQFF
j_call: TRBJ1-2; v_call: TRBV2; cdr3_aa: CASSLGTVYTF
j_call: TRBJ2-2; v_call: TRBV19; cdr3_aa: CASSIILAGVGGGELFF
j_call: TRBJ1-1; v_call: TRBV23-1; cdr3_aa: CASSQCENTEAFF
j_call: TRBJ1-1; v_call: TRBV6-5; cdr3_aa: CASSYGGPRGQTEAFF
j_call: TRBJ1-1; v_call: TRBV19; cdr3_aa: CASSSPGLNTEAFF
j_call: TRBJ2-3; v_call: TRBV2; cdr3_aa: CASSGGRGSDTQYF
j_call: TRBJ2-2; v_call: TRBV7-2; cdr3_aa: CASSPQGTGELFF
j_call: TRBJ2-2; v_call: TRBV10-3; cdr3_aa: CAIQREGNTGELFF
j_call: TRBJ1-2; v_call: TRBV7-2; cdr3_aa: CASTRGGAHYGYTF
j_call: TRBJ1-1; v_call: TRBV19; cdr3_aa: CASSIGQKNTEAFF
j_call: TRBJ2-6; v_call: TRBV9; cdr3_aa: CASSGTTLLSGANVLTF
j_call: TRBJ2-1; v_call: TRBV9; cdr3_aa: CASSTWTGNNEQFF
j_call: TRBJ2-3; v_call: TRBV13; cdr3_aa: CASSLRRWREGDTQYF
j_call: TRBJ1-1; v_call: TRBV5-1; cdr3_aa: CASSLHLGQNTEAFF
j_call: TRBJ1-4; v_call: TRBV11-3; cdr3_aa: CASSLTDGSRLFF
j_call: TRBJ2-1; v_call: TRBV5-6; cdr3_aa: CASSLGQNYNEQFF
j_call: TRBJ1-5; v_call: TRBV28; cdr3_aa: CASSLWQGNQPQHF
j_call: TRBJ1-2; v_call: TRBV11-1; cdr3_aa: CASSLGPRVGGYTF
j_call: TRBJ2-1; v_call: TRBV7-3; cdr3_aa: CASSPHASGILGEQFF
j_call: TRBJ2-3; v_call: TRBV11-2; cdr3_aa: CASSPRLTGRATDTQYF
j_call: TRBJ1-2; v_call: TRBV27; cdr3_aa: CASSLSSRGGLYGYTF
j_call: TRBJ2-2; v_call: TRBV7-9; cdr3_aa: CASSLVAFPGELFF
j_call: TRBJ1-2; v_call: TRBV6-5; cdr3_aa: CASNSVPGTGDGYTF
j_call: -; v_call: TRBV2; cdr3_aa: CASRAGTGDYEQYF
j_call: TRBJ1-4; v_call: TRBV25-1; cdr3_aa: CASSAERDRPNEKLFF
j_call: TRBJ1-5; v_call: TRBV7-7; cdr3_aa: CASSQTRLEGTSNQPQHF
j_call: TRBJ1-5; v_call: TRBV4-1; cdr3_aa: CASSQGRGISNQPQHF
j_call: TRBJ2-1; v_call: TRBV2; cdr3_aa: CASRRLAGGGDEQFF
j_call: TRBJ1-2; v_call: TRBV7-2; cdr3_aa: CATSRPENYGYTF
j_call: TRBJ1-2; v_call: TRBV6-1; cdr3_aa: CASSENRGGNYGYTF
j_call: TRBJ1-3; v_call: TRBV9; cdr3_aa: CASSVGSVSGNTIYF
j_call: TRBJ2-1; v_call: TRBV9; cdr3_aa: CASSVAPGAGINEQFF
j_call: TRBJ1-2; v_call: TRBV27; cdr3_aa: CASSLLANYGYTF
j_call: TRBJ2-2; v_call: TRBV7-3; cdr3_aa: CASSLGPGRNTGELFF
j_call: TRBJ1-4; v_call: TRBV19; cdr3_aa: CASRVWQSNNEKLFF
j_call: TRBJ1-5; v_call: TRBV6-1; cdr3_aa: CASNGGHGVGQPQHF
j_call: TRBJ1-5; v_call: TRBV5-5; cdr3_aa: CASSLGSGRGTAGQPQHF
j_call: TRBJ1-4; v_call: TRBV20-1; cdr3_aa: CSASVGEKLFF
j_call: TRBJ1-4; v_call: TRBV6-1; cdr3_aa: CASSGGGILEKLFF
j_call: TRBJ2-7; v_call: TRBV19; cdr3_aa: CASSMRTGEVGEQYF
j_call: TRBJ2-3; v_call: TRBV30; cdr3_aa: CAWSTLATGHTQYF
j_call: TRBJ2-3; v_call: TRBV30; cdr3_aa: CAWSELRETDTQYF
j_call: TRBJ1-2; v_call: TRBV28; cdr3_aa: CASSLEGFYGYTF
j_call: TRBJ2-2; v_call: TRBV11-1; cdr3_aa: CASSYSGADTGELFF
j_call: TRBJ2-3; v_call: TRBV9; cdr3_aa: CASSVGSGDTDTQYF
j_call: TRBJ1-6; v_call: TRBV5-6; cdr3_aa: CASTTDRGNSPLHF
j_call: TRBJ2-1; v_call: TRBV7-3; cdr3_aa: CASSVSSGTYEQFF
j_call: TRBJ2-1; v_call: TRBV29-1; cdr3_aa: CSGYTSGLYNEQFF
j_call: TRBJ1-1; v_call: TRBV7-2; cdr3_aa: CASSFGWVTMNTEAFF
j_call: TRBJ2-7; v_call: TRBV18; cdr3_aa: CASSTDRAGEQYF